A single sample is the source of the 18 T cell receptor beta chains below, sequenced in a study of blood T cell repertoires in COVID-19. The table came from immunoSEQ multiplex PCR; TCRdb's copy has only in-frame clones and leaves some out. The sample yields about 86,000 clones, 65% to 80% seen once. Sequencing was carried out using peripheral blood. The source of these receptors is a man between 65 and 80 years old with acute or convalescent COVID-19.

The V and J genes are TRBV28 and TRBJ1-2; 7 bases line up with TRBD1. CDR3 size: 13 residues. Germline assignment: CDR1 MDHEN and CDR2 SYDVKM. V lost 9 bases, J lost 3 bases, and 7 bases stayed unmatched. CDR3 DNA: TGTGCCAGTCTTCGACAGGGCTACTATGGCTACACCTTC. Protein sequence: CASLRQGYYGYTF.

The V and J genes are TRBV5-1 and TRBJ1-4; maybe TRBD1 (5 bases). This CDR3 is 15 amino acids long. Germline V gene sequence: CDR1 SGHRS, CDR2 YFSETQ. Trimming took 2 bases from V and 3 from J, leaving 11 bases between them. The CDR3 sequence is CASSFADRSNEKLFF. Here the CDR3 DNA reads TGCGCCAGCAGCTTCGCCGACAGATCTAATGAAAAACTGTTTTTT. The complete variable domain, with remaining parts taken from reference TRBV5-1 and TRBJ1-4, reads KAGVTQTPRYLIKTRGQQVTLSCSPISGHRSVSWYQQTPGQGLQFLFEYFSETQRNKGNFPGRFSGRQFSNSRSEMNVSTLELGDSALYLCASSFADRSNEKLFFGSGTQLSVL.

CDR3 region: CASSPGQNYGYTF. The CDR3 DNA sequence: TGCGCCAGCAGCCCGGGACAGAACTATGGCTACACCTTC. The chain couples TRBV5-1 to TRBJ1-2; TRBD1 aligns across 7 bases. V lost 4 bases, J lost 2 bases, and 2 bases stayed unmatched. The CDR3 is 13 amino acids. CDR1 and CDR2 (germline): SGHRS, YFSETQ.

This rearrangement joins TRBV6-6 to TRBJ1-6; a possible D gene is TRBD1 (5 bases). The CDR3 has 13 amino acids. CDR1 is MNHNY, CDR2 SVGAGI, per germline (reference sequence). Trimming stripped 5 bases from V and 4 bases from J, with 6 bases between. CDR3 coding DNA: TGTGCCAGCAGTGGGGCTTATAATTCACCCCTCCACTTT. Translating gives CASSGAYNSPLHF.

The chain links TRBV2 to TRBJ1-2; tentative D call: TRBD1 (5 bases). V lost 7 bases and J 1 base, leaving 10 bases between the germline ends. Germline CDR1 is SNHLY and CDR2 is FYNNEI. The CDR3 is made up of 13 amino acids. The CDR3 coding sequence is TGTGCCAGCAATCCGACAGATAACTATGGCTACACCTTC. Translating gives CASNPTDNYGYTF.

This clone appeared a few times. The V and J genes are TRBV15 and TRBJ2-6; D not certain. Germline-derived CDR1 and CDR2 are LNHNV and YYDKDF (reference sequence). The CDR3 length is 15 residues. The V and J ends lost 1 base and 0 bases respectively, with 4 bases between them. The CDR3 is CATSRVGSGANVLTF. CDR3 nucleotides: TGTGCCACCAGCAGAGTCGGCTCTGGGGCCAACGTCCTGACTTTC.

The V gene is TRBV6-5, the J gene TRBJ2-2, with TRBD1 as a possible D gene (5 bases). Germline lookup yields CDR1 MNHEY and CDR2 SVGAGI. The CDR3 extends over 12 amino acids. Trimming cost V 6 bases and J 5 bases, with 7 bases left between them. The CDR3: CASRRGTGELFF. CDR3 in DNA: TGTGCCAGCAGAAGGGGAACCGGGGAGCTGTTTTTT.

The chain carries TRBV28 and TRBJ2-5; maybe TRBD2 (6 bases). The CDR3 runs to 13 residues. CDR1 and CDR2 (germline): MDHEN, SYDVKM. The V end lost 7 bases, the J end lost 5 bases, and 14 bases lay between the germline ends. The CDR3 here is CASTPPGLETQYF. The DNA of the CDR3 is TGTGCCAGCACCCCCCCGGGACTGGAGACCCAGTACTTC.

Details on this clone: Germline is not matched at one junction end, which may reflect a read error. The rearrangement joins TRBV3-1 (or the pseudogene TRBV3-2) to TRBJ2-1, with D perhaps matching TRBD2 (5 bases). Germline lookup yields CDR1 LGHDT and CDR2 YNNKEL (reference sequence). This CDR3 has 12 amino acids. The CDR3: CASRQGGNEQFF. The CDR3 coding sequence is TGTGCCAGCAGACAAGGAGGCAATGAGCAGTTCTTC.

This clone was seen a handful of times. The V gene is TRBV3-1 (or the pseudogene TRBV3-2), the J gene TRBJ1-4; TRBD1 matches at 8 bases. The CDR3 consists of 15 residues. Germline lookup yields CDR1 LGHDT and CDR2 YNNKEL (reference sequence). V dropped 4 bases and J dropped 3; count of bases not matched to a gene: 4. The CDR3 protein is CASSLNRGSNEKLFF. The CDR3 bases are TGTGCCAGCAGCCTCAACAGGGGGTCTAATGAAAAACTGTTTTTT.

V usage is TRBV11-2 and J usage is TRBJ1-2; TRBD1 matches at 8 bases. The CDR3 has 12 residues. The V gene end was trimmed by 3 bases and the J gene end by 8 bases; junction bases not matched to a gene: 2. The germline V gene encodes CDR1 SGHAT and CDR2 FQNNGV. The CDR3 nucleotides read TGTGCCAGCAGCTTTAACAGGGGGGGCTACACCTTC. As protein: CASSFNRGGYTF.

This chain connects TRBV10-1 to TRBJ1-5, with D tentatively TRBD1 (6 bases). The CDR3 is 15 residues long. Deletions cut 6 bases from V and 4 bases from J, with 16 bases between. Germline CDR1 is WNHNN and CDR2 is SYGVQD (reference sequence). The CDR3 region is CASSPSGGLNQPQHF. Written as DNA, the CDR3 is TGCGCCAGCAGCCCCTCGGGGGGCTTGAATCAGCCCCAGCATTTT.

The chain links TRBV5-6 to TRBJ2-3, with D perhaps TRBD1 (5 bases). The CDR3 runs 15 residues. CDR1 SGHDT and CDR2 YYEEEE come from the germline V gene. Trimming removed 0 bases at V and 2 bases at J, with 10 bases between. The CDR3 region has the DNA TGTGCCAGCAGCTTGGGACAGCCAACCACAGATACGCAGTATTTT. Translating gives CASSLGQPTTDTQYF.

V usage is TRBV15 and J usage is TRBJ1-3, with unresolved D. Germline V gene sequence: CDR1 LNHNV, CDR2 YYDKDF (reference sequence). The CDR3 length is 15 residues. The germline V and J ends were trimmed by 3 bases and 3 bases, with 12 bases remaining between them. The CDR3 is CATSSSGRVGNTIYF. CDR3 in DNA: TGTGCCACCAGCAGCTCCGGGAGAGTTGGAAACACCATATATTTT. Combining the CDR3 with reference TRBV15 and TRBJ1-3 gives the whole variable domain DAMVIQNPRYQVTQFGKPVTLSCSQTLNHNVMYWYQQKSSQAPKLLFHYYDKDFNNEADTPDNFQSRRPNTSFCFLDIRSPGLGDTAMYLCATSSSGRVGNTIYFGEGSWLTVV.

The chain combines TRBV4-1 with TRBJ1-2; 8 bases agree with TRBD1. This CDR3 comprises 16 residues. Germline V gene lookup returns CDR1 MGHRA and CDR2 YSYEKL. Unmatched junction bases numbered 5, after V lost 0 bases and J lost 2 bases. The CDR3 region has the DNA TGCGCCAGCAGCCAAGATCGGGACAGGCAGAACTATGGCTACACCTTC. Translated: CASSQDRDRQNYGYTF.

The J gene is TRBJ2-2, the V gene TRBV15; perhaps TRBD1 as D (5 bases). V was pared by 0 bases and J by 1 base, with 9 bases between. CDR1 is LNHNV, CDR2 YYDKDF, per germline (reference sequence). This CDR3 region has 16 residues. CDR3 sequence reads: CATSRDPTGNTGELFF. The DNA of the CDR3 is TGTGCCACCAGCAGAGATCCCACAGGGAACACCGGGGAGCTGTTTTTT. The variable domain in full, with the rest retrieved from reference TRBV15 and TRBJ2-2, is DAMVIQNPRYQVTQFGKPVTLSCSQTLNHNVMYWYQQKSSQAPKLLFHYYDKDFNNEADTPDNFQSRRPNTSFCFLDIRSPGLGDTAMYLCATSRDPTGNTGELFFGEGSRLTVL.

CDR3 nucleotide sequence: TGTGCCAGCAGCTTCCCAAACACCTTCTATGGCTACACCTTC. Amino acid sequence: CASSFPNTFYGYTF. The rearrangement links TRBV3-1 (or the pseudogene TRBV3-2) to TRBJ1-2, with D uncertain. V was cut by 5 bases and J by 4 bases, with 14 bases left in between. CDR1 LGHDT and CDR2 YNNKEL come from the germline V gene (reference sequence). The length of the CDR3 is 14 residues.

This clone was detected once. The chain carries TRBV5-1 and TRBJ2-7, with TRBD2 matching 10 bases. CDR1 SGHRS and CDR2 YFSETQ come from the germline V gene. There are 15 residues in the CDR3. Trimming took 0 bases from V and 7 from J; bases not matched to a gene: 7. This CDR3 reads CASSLDPAGGREQYF. The CDR3 region has the DNA TGCGCCAGCAGCTTGGATCCAGCGGGGGGGCGGGAGCAGTACTTC.